A selection of T cell receptor beta chains follows, all from one sample in a study of cytomegalovirus exposure and HLA in healthy donors. Clones were sequenced by immunoSEQ multiplex PCR, and TCRdb holds only the in-frame ones, with some missing. This repertoire shows 150,000 to 200,000 clones, 60% to 80% found once; its top ten account for less than 4.5%. Material for sequencing was PBMCs. These TCRs come from a man aged 30 to 45 in good health and CMV-seropositive. CDR3s include the opening cysteine and the closing phenylalanine or tryptophan. A D gene is named only where the DNA matches it firmly. Expanded clones are given a class, and other clones once, few, many or no size at all.

>TRBJ2-1|TRBV19|TRBD2|-
CASTVGGSGGVWDNEQFF
TGTGCCAGTACGGTCGGGGGTAGCGGGGGGGTCTGGGACAATGAGCAGTTCTTC
>TRBJ2-7|TRBV30|-|-
CAWSELSYEQYF
TGTGCCTGGAGCGAGCTCTCCTACGAGCAGTACTTC
>TRBJ2-5|TRBV19|TRBD2|-
CASQTSGKYQETQYF
TGTGCCAGTCAGACTAGCGGGAAGTACCAAGAGACCCAGTACTTC
>TRBJ2-5|TRBV5-1|-|once
CASSLVPGSQETQYF
TGCGCCAGCAGCTTGGTGCCGGGGAGCCAAGAGACCCAGTACTTC
>TRBJ1-3|TRBV28|TRBD1|-
CASSTWGQGNTIYF
TGTGCCAGCAGTACCTGGGGACAGGGAAACACCATATATTTT
>TRBJ1-1|TRBV7-2|-|-
CASSYGGLVTEAFF
TGTGCCAGCAGCTATGGAGGGTTGGTCACTGAAGCTTTCTTT
>TRBJ2-7|TRBV29-1|TRBD1|-
CSVELGQGESYEQYF
TGCAGCGTTGAATTGGGACAGGGAGAGTCCTACGAGCAGTACTTC
>TRBJ1-4|TRBV4-1|TRBD1|-
CASSQVQGAEKLFF
TGCGCCAGCAGCCAAGTACAGGGGGCCGAAAAACTGTTTTTT
>TRBJ2-2|TRBV30|TRBD1|-
CAWSAGTATGELFF
TGTGCCTGGAGTGCCGGGACAGCAACCGGGGAGCTGTTTTTT
>TRBJ2-7|TRBV4-1|-|-
CASSHLTSRSYEQYF
TGCGCCAGCAGCCATCTGACTTCCCGTTCCTACGAGCAGTACTTC
>TRBJ1-5|TRBV4-1|TRBD1|-
CASSQSTGGAIFQPQHF
TGCGCCAGCAGCCAAAGTACAGGGGGCGCTATTTTCCAGCCCCAGCATTTT
>TRBJ1-6|TRBV6-1|TRBD1|-
CASSEGGTGYSPLHF
TGTGCCAGCAGTGAAGGAGGGACAGGGTATTCACCCCTCCACTTT
>TRBJ2-5|TRBV7-7|-|once
CASSPELQETQYF
TGTGCCAGCAGCCCCGAGCTTCAAGAGACCCAGTACTTC
>TRBJ2-2|TRBV5-1|TRBD1|once
CASSLGQGGTGELFF
TGCGCCAGCAGCCTGGGACAGGGGGGCACCGGGGAGCTGTTTTTT
>TRBJ2-2|TRBV10-3|TRBD1|-
CAISWTGAGLNTGELFF
TGTGCCATCAGTTGGACAGGGGCGGGTTTAAACACCGGGGAGCTGTTTTTT
>TRBJ2-5|TRBV7-2|TRBD2|-
CASSLAGGYQETQYF
TGTGCCAGCAGCTTAGCGGGGGGGTACCAAGAGACCCAGTACTTC
>TRBJ2-4|TRBV5-4|TRBD2|-
CASSQRGAKNIQYF
TGTGCCAGCAGCCAGCGGGGTGCCAAAAACATTCAGTACTTC
>TRBJ2-7|TRBV4-2|-|-
CASSQAGLDEQYF
TGTGCCAGCAGCCAGGCAGGGTTAGACGAGCAGTACTTC
>TRBJ2-7|TRBV5-1|-|few
CASSFGVGGRPYEQYF
TGCGCCAGCAGCTTTGGGGTCGGGGGGCGCCCCTACGAGCAGTACTTC
>TRBJ2-3|TRBV28|TRBD1|-
CASSGTGEGDTQYF
TGTGCCAGCAGTGGGACAGGGGAGGGAGATACGCAGTATTTT
>TRBJ2-3|TRBV9|-|-
CASSPVVAHTQYF
TGTGCCAGCAGCCCAGTGGTGGCTCATACGCAGTATTTT
>TRBJ1-2|TRBV7-2|-|-
CASSGRVNYGYTF
TGTGCCAGCAGCGGGCGGGTAAACTATGGCTACACCTTC
>TRBJ1-6|TRBV2|TRBD1|-
CASSGPGTGDNSPLHF
TGTGCCAGCAGTGGCCCCGGGACAGGGGATAATTCACCCCTCCACTTT
>TRBJ2-5|TRBV7-2|-|-
CASSLKRETQYF
TGTGCCAGCAGCTTAAAACGGGAGACCCAGTACTTC
>TRBJ1-1|TRBV4-3|TRBD1|-
CASSPGQLNTEAFF
TGCGCCAGCAGCCCGGGACAGTTGAACACTGAAGCTTTCTTT
>TRBJ1-4|TRBV5-4|TRBD1|few
CASSLETGPNEKLFF
TGTGCCAGCAGCTTAGAGACAGGGCCTAATGAAAAACTGTTTTTT
>TRBJ2-2|TRBV6-1|TRBD1|-
CASSGQGNTGELFF
TGTGCCAGCAGCGGACAGGGTAACACCGGGGAGCTGTTTTTT
>TRBJ2-5|TRBV7-3|-|-
CASSLGGEETQYF
TGTGCCAGCAGCTTAGGCGGGGAAGAGACCCAGTACTTC
>TRBJ1-1|TRBV10-1|TRBD1|-
CASSLSGTGGTEAFF
TGCGCCAGCAGTCTCTCCGGGACAGGGGGAACTGAAGCTTTCTTT
>TRBJ1-6|TRBV5-4|-|once
CASSPALGDSPLHF
TGTGCCAGCAGTCCGGCCCTTGGAGATTCACCCCTCCACTTT
>TRBJ2-7|TRBV2|-|-
CASSEESFSSYEQYF
TGTGCCAGCAGTGAGGAGAGTTTTAGCTCCTACGAGCAGTACTTC
>TRBJ1-2|TRBV5-1|TRBD1|-
CASSDDRVYGGYTF
TGCGCCAGCAGCGACGACAGGGTTTATGGTGGCTACACCTTC
>TRBJ2-2|TRBV18|-|-
CASSPGQNTGELFF
TGTGCCAGCTCACCAGGGCAGAACACCGGGGAGCTGTTTTTT
>TRBJ2-3|TRBV19|-|once
CASSTLADTQYF
TGTGCCAGTAGTACCCTCGCAGATACGCAGTATTTT
>TRBJ1-5|TRBV27|TRBD1|-
CASSFQGERQPQHF
TGTGCCAGCAGTTTCCAGGGGGAAAGGCAGCCCCAGCATTTT
>TRBJ2-7|TRBV18|-|once
CASSPVRDLSYEQYF
TGTGCCAGCTCACCAGTCCGGGACTTGTCCTACGAGCAGTACTTC
>TRBJ1-4|TRBV30|-|few
CAWSQTGTTNEKLFF
TGTGCCTGGAGTCAAACAGGTACAACTAATGAAAAACTGTTTTTT
>TRBJ1-2|TRBV30|-|-
CACTRGFNYGYTF
TGTGCCTGTACCAGGGGCTTCAACTATGGCTACACCTTC
>TRBJ2-5|TRBV27|TRBD1|-
CASRTDRAQETQYF
TGTGCCAGCAGAACGGACAGGGCCCAAGAGACCCAGTACTTC
>TRBJ2-2|TRBV5-1|TRBD2|-
CASSSGTIGTGELFF
TGCGCCAGCAGTTCCGGGACTATAGGCACCGGGGAGCTGTTTTTT
>TRBJ2-3|TRBV4-1|-|-
CASSHSDTQYF
TGCGCCAGCAGCCACTCCGATACGCAGTATTTT